This T cell receptor beta chain was retrieved from a study of tissue T cells after allogeneic stem cell transplantation. Study-wide points: Motif-based clustering found tissue-specific repertoire signatures shared across patients, though few clones were shared. Alloreactivity or antigen specificity of tissue TCRs was not determined; some clones might be host cells.

CDR3 sequences, V/J genes, frequencies and template counts came from survey-depth TCRbeta sequencing. TCRdb keeps only in-frame clones here, not all; method: immunoSEQ multiplex PCR. Of roughly 7,000 clones listed, around three fifths are singletons. With respect to this clone: Its antigen is as yet unknown.

This CDR3 is 14 amino acids long. CDR1 is LNHDA and CDR2 is SQIVND in the germline V gene (reference sequence). V was clipped by 10 bases and J by 3 bases, with 16 bases between them. Sequenced material: duodenum tissue, taken at autopsy. The chain has TRBV19 and TRBJ1-3; no reliable D call. This receptor was obtained from a female donor over 55 with lung cancer. The DNA of the CDR3 is TGTGCCATTGTCGCCGGGCCAAATGGAAACACCATATATTTT. It is translated as CAIVAGPNGNTIYF. Variable domain in full (rest from reference TRBV19 and TRBJ1-3): DGGITQSPKYLFRKEGQNVTLSCEQNLNHDAMYWYRQDPGQGLRLIYYSQIVNDFQKGDIAEGYSVSREKKESFPLTVTSAQKNPTAFYLCAIVAGPNGNTIYFGEGSWLTVV.